The next 16 T cell receptor beta chains were all read from a single sample in a study of post-analysis software for immune sequencing data. General study findings and limits: In patients, five or six TRBV segments were more frequent than in controls, with TRBV5-6, TRBV5-1 and TRBV20-1 among them.

These TCRs are of unknown antigen specificity. Every TCR beta cDNA library bore unique molecular identifiers. Each CDR3 protein is one row after TCRdb ran MiXCR on the PCR reads. The repertoire consists of 550,000 to 700,000 distinct CDR3 sequences, with 44% occurring once and the leading ten covering more than 1.5%. Sequenced material: blood. These receptors originate from a girl aged 5-17 years with multiple sclerosis.

This clonotype was counted a few times. V and J are TRBV29-1 and TRBJ2-3, with 13 bases identical to TRBD2. The CDR3 contains 17 residues. Germline CDR1 is SQVTM and CDR2 is ANQGSEA. V shed 6 bases, J shed 2 bases, and the junction held 11 bases outside the gene matches. DNA of the CDR3: TGCAGCGTCGTCCCCAGGGGACTAGCGGGATACACAGATACGCAGTATTTT. Its translation is CSVVPRGLAGYTDTQYF.

This clonotype has more than one count but fewer than ten. This chain links TRBV5-1 with TRBJ1-2; 11 bases agree with TRBD1. V lost 4 bases and J lost 6; bases outside the gene matches: 14. This CDR3 comprises 17 residues. Germline V gene lookup returns CDR1 SGHRS and CDR2 YFSETQ. DNA for the CDR3: TGCGCCAGCAGCGCCTTTTCTCTGGACAGGGGGCGCGATGGCTACACCTTC. Its translation is CASSAFSLDRGRDGYTF. The full variable domain, rest sourced from reference TRBV5-1 and TRBJ1-2, is KAGVTQTPRYLIKTRGQQVTLSCSPISGHRSVSWYQQTPGQGLQFLFEYFSETQRNKGNFPGRFSGRQFSNSRSEMNVSTLELGDSALYLCASSAFSLDRGRDGYTFGSGTRLTVV.

V gene TRBV10-2 combines with J gene TRBJ2-1; the match to TRBD2 covers 8 bases. Germline CDR1 is WSHSY and CDR2 is SAAADI. J was trimmed by 2 bases and V by 8 bases; bases with no gene match: 5. This CDR3 has 14 residues. CDR3 in amino acids: CASERERAYNEQFF. The CDR3 DNA sequence: TGCGCCAGCGAGCGGGAGCGCGCCTACAATGAGCAGTTCTTC.

V usage is TRBV20-1 and J usage is TRBJ2-5; D possibly corresponds to TRBD1 (6 bases). The V end was cut by 0 bases, the J end by 5 bases, with 13 bases between. In germline, CDR1 is DFQATT, CDR2 SNEGSKA (reference sequence). CDR3 length: 14 amino acids. DNA of the CDR3: TGCAGTGCTAGAGATGGGGCAGGGGCTGAGACCCAGTACTTC. Amino acid sequence: CSARDGAGAETQYF.

There are a few counts of this clonotype. V and J are TRBV10-3 and TRBJ2-6, with a tentative D call TRBD2 (5 bases). Trimming took 3 bases from V and 1 from J, leaving 10 bases between them. Germline V gives CDR1 ENHRY, CDR2 SYGVKD. The length of the CDR3 is 16 residues. The CDR3 DNA reads as TGTGCCATCAGTGATGAGGGTCGTTCTGGGGCCAACGTCCTGACTTTC. Residues: CAISDEGRSGANVLTF.

V gene TRBV12-3 or TRBV12-4 combines with J gene TRBJ2-3, with TRBD2 identical over 10 bases. The V and J ends lost 6 bases and 4 bases, in that order; junction bases with no gene match: 7. The CDR3 consists of 15 residues. The CDR3 DNA is TGTGCCAGCAGAAATAGCGGGGGGCTCGCAGATACGCAGTATTTT. The encoded protein is CASRNSGGLADTQYF.

The genes are TRBV3-1 and TRBJ1-2, with 8 bases matching TRBD1. The CDR3 spans 13 residues. V shed 1 base and J 7 bases; nucleotides not matched to a gene: 2. Germline loops: CDR1 LGHDT, CDR2 YNNKEL (reference sequence). The CDR3 loop is CASSQAGGVGYTF. The CDR3 DNA follows: TGTGCCAGCAGCCAAGCAGGGGGCGTTGGCTACACCTTC.

This clonotype has a count of ten or more. The rearrangement joins TRBV10-3 to TRBJ2-7; the D is unclear. The ends were cut back, 2 bases at V and 1 base at J, with 3 bases in the middle. This CDR3 contains 12 residues. Germline values: CDR1 ENHRY, CDR2 SYGVKD. CDR3 loop: CAISEESYEQYF. The CDR3 DNA sequence: TGTGCCATCAGTGAGGAGTCCTACGAGCAGTACTTC.

This clonotype was counted between two and nine times. The genes are TRBV7-2 and TRBJ1-2, with D hard to call. Germline assignment: CDR1 SGHTA and CDR2 FQGNSA. The CDR3 is 13 residues long. The V end was cut by 0 bases, the J end by 6 bases, with 8 bases between. CDR3 protein: CASSLAMGDGYTF. Here the CDR3 DNA reads TGTGCCAGCAGCTTAGCGATGGGAGATGGCTACACCTTC. The variable domain in full, completed from reference TRBV7-2 and TRBJ1-2, reads GAGVSQSPSNKVTEKGKDVELRCDPISGHTALYWYRQSLGQGLEFLIYFQGNSAPDKSGLPSDRFSAERTGGSVSTLTIQRTQQEDSAVYLCASSLAMGDGYTFGSGTRLTVV.

The chain is built from TRBV9 and TRBJ1-2, with unresolved D. The germline CDR1 and CDR2 sequences are SGDLS and YYNGEE. The CDR3 totals 15 residues. Trimming took 0 bases from V and 3 from J, leaving 12 bases between them. The CDR3 nucleotides are TGTGCCAGCAGCGTAGCTGCCAAAAACCACTATGGCTACACCTTC. Protein product: CASSVAAKNHYGYTF.

The rearrangement links TRBV10-3 to TRBJ1-5; D is undetermined. The V gene's germline CDR1 is ENHRY and CDR2 SYGVKD. The V gene lost 5 bases and the J gene lost 5 bases, with 7 bases spanning the gap. There are 12 residues in the CDR3. The CDR3 DNA sequence: TGTGCCATCAGTAATATGGATCAGCCCCAGCATTTT. It encodes CAISNMDQPQHF.

V usage is TRBV5-1 and J usage is TRBJ2-7, with D possibly matching TRBD2 (5 bases). Trimming cost V 0 bases and J 9 bases, with 7 bases left between them. This CDR3 is 11 amino acids long. Germline lookup yields CDR1 SGHRS and CDR2 YFSETQ. CDR3 nucleotide sequence: TGCGCCAGCAGCTTGGGGGAGCGGCAGTACTTC. This translates into CASSLGERQYF. The full variable domain, its missing parts supplied by reference TRBV5-1 and TRBJ2-7, is KAGVTQTPRYLIKTRGQQVTLSCSPISGHRSVSWYQQTPGQGLQFLFEYFSETQRNKGNFPGRFSGRQFSNSRSEMNVSTLELGDSALYLCASSLGERQYFGPGTRLTVT.

The chain employs TRBV29-1 and TRBJ2-7; 8 bases map to TRBD1. This CDR3 is 13 amino acids long. Germline CDR1 and CDR2: SQVTM and ANQGSEA. V shed 2 bases and J 4 bases; nucleotides not matched to a gene: 4. The DNA of the CDR3 is TGCAGCGTTGAAAGGCAGGGGGCATACGAGCAGTACTTC. This translates into CSVERQGAYEQYF.

The chain links TRBV12-3 or TRBV12-4 to TRBJ2-3; no firm D call. V was pared by 1 base and J by 2 bases, with 16 bases between. CDR3 length equals 17 residues. The CDR3 DNA reads TGTGCCAGCAGTTTAGGGCAGATCAATTTTTACACAGATACGCAGTATTTT. This translates into CASSLGQINFYTDTQYF.

The chain carries TRBV24-1 and TRBJ2-1; 11 bases map to TRBD2. After removal of 3 bases from V and 0 bases from J, the junction contained 3 bases not matched to a gene. Per the germline V gene, CDR1 is KGHDR and CDR2 is SFDVKD. CDR3 length: 17 residues. The CDR3 coding sequence is TGTGCCACCAGTGATCCCGGGACTAGCGGCTCCTACAATGAGCAGTTCTTC. Translated: CATSDPGTSGSYNEQFF.

There are a few counts of this clonotype. The chain employs TRBV29-1 and TRBJ1-5, with a tentative D call TRBD1 (5 bases). V shed 4 bases and J shed 0 bases, with 7 bases lying between them. CDR1 is SQVTM, CDR2 ANQGSEA, per germline. This CDR3 comprises 13 residues. CDR3 in DNA: TGCAGCGTTGGCGGGGCTAGCAATCAGCCCCAGCATTTT. It codes for CSVGGASNQPQHF.